The clone carrying this TCR beta chain was detected a few times. The antigen remains unidentified. The PCR used 60 Vbeta and 13 Jbeta primers. Authors' processing steps: Later, an analysis found about 83 million unique TCR beta chains, and 10 million to 11 million of these were shared. The method was immunoSEQ multiplex PCR; TCRdb's version includes in-frame clones alone and lacks a portion of them. V and J calls and clone size follow that table, whereas D and trimming were derived from the DNA. The table shows 83,000 or so clones, with roughly 79% occurring only once. These data come from a study of cytomegalovirus exposure and HLA in healthy donors. V was clipped by 5 bases and J by 2 bases, with 13 bases between them. The CDR3 is made up of 14 amino acids. CDR1 and CDR2 from the germline V gene are SGHVS and FNYEAQ. Study conclusions and caveats: Investigators reported around 150 TCR beta chains as tied to cytomegalovirus.

Material: PBMCs. The TCR was taken from a female donor in good health and CMV-seronegative. The chain carries TRBV7-6 and TRBJ2-7; D is perhaps TRBD2 (6 bases). The CDR3 sequence is CASSLQAGTYEQYF. The CDR3 nucleotides are TGTGCCAGCAGCCTTCAGGCGGGAACCTACGAGCAGTACTTC.